The 15 T cell receptor beta chains below come from one sample, sequenced in a study of regulatory T cells in long-lasting Graves disease. Combining iRepertoire HTBI primers with Arm-PCR of CDR3 regions, the authors built TCR beta libraries. Each CDR3 protein is one row after TCRdb ran MiXCR on the multiplex PCR reads. The top ten hold around 14% of the sample, which has about 460,000 distinct CDR3 sequences, about 20% seen once. Time point defined: persistent/refractory GD, antithyroid drugs over 5 years with positive TRAb. RNA isolated from PBMCs was used to make the TCR library. The specimen comprised peripheral blood mononuclear cells (PBMCs), sampled when the disease was refractory, from a patient treated with antithyroid drugs. These receptor sequences come from a female donor with Graves disease.

This clonotype was observed at least ten times. The V gene is TRBV2, the J gene TRBJ2-3; no firm D call. The CDR3 has 14 amino acids. Germline CDR1 and CDR2: SNHLY and FYNNEI. V dropped 7 bases and J dropped 0 bases, with 11 bases sitting between them. The CDR3 region is CASTSSPSTDTQYF. CDR3 DNA: TGTGCCAGCACTTCCAGCCCTAGCACAGATACGCAGTATTTT.

The V gene is TRBV28, the J gene TRBJ1-1; D may be TRBD1 (5 bases). Germline V gene lookup returns CDR1 MDHEN and CDR2 SYDVKM. With 6 bases removed from V and 0 bases from J, the gap between germline ends came to 14 bases. The CDR3 has 15 residues. Written as DNA, the CDR3 is TGTGCCAGCAGGGCAATTCCGGGGGTGAACACTGAAGCTTTCTTT. This sequence encodes CASRAIPGVNTEAFF.

This clonotype was counted a single time. A much larger clone lies a single base off, so this may be a read error. The chain links TRBV6-2 or TRBV6-3 to TRBJ1-1; D unclear. The CDR3 totals 13 residues. In germline, CDR1 is MNHEY, CDR2 SVGEGT. The CDR3 region has the DNA TGTGCCAGCAGTCGAGGAGGGTACACTGAAGCTTCCTTT. Protein sequence: CASSRGGYTEASF.

This clonotype came up many times. The rearrangement uses TRBV2 and TRBJ2-5, with 9 positions matching TRBD2. The germline V gene has CDR1 SNHLY and CDR2 FYNNEI. The CDR3 totals 17 residues. After removal of 3 bases from V and 0 bases from J, the junction contained 8 bases not matched to a gene. CDR3 sequence (DNA): TGTGCCAGCAGTGAGGGGGCTAGCGGGACGTACCAAGAGACCCAGTACTTC. Its protein product is CASSEGASGTYQETQYF.

This clonotype was detected only a few times. The rearrangement joins TRBV4-1 to TRBJ1-5; D not certain. This CDR3 is built from 15 residues. The V end was cut by 0 bases, the J end by 9 bases, with 15 bases between. Germline V CDR1 and CDR2: MGHRA, YSYEKL. The DNA for the CDR3 is TGCGCCAGCAGCCAAGATGAGGAGAACTCGTCGCCCCAGCATTTT. Protein: CASSQDEENSSPQHF.

This clonotype has just a few counts. V usage is TRBV30 and J usage is TRBJ1-3; no reliable D call. CDR1 and CDR2 from the germline V gene are GTSNPN and SVGIG (reference sequence). The V and J ends lost 7 bases and 2 bases respectively, with 15 bases between them. This CDR3 region has 14 residues. The CDR3 region is CASPGSTPGNTIYF. The DNA of the CDR3 is TGTGCCTCGCCTGGGTCCACTCCTGGAAACACCATATATTTT.

This clonotype has at least ten counts. The V and J genes are TRBV7-3 and TRBJ1-1; D remains ambiguous. The CDR3 sequence is 13 residues long. The ends were cut back, 2 bases at V and 3 bases at J, with 7 bases in the middle. CDR1 SGHTA and CDR2 FQGTGA come from the germline V gene. The CDR3 DNA sequence: TGTGCCAGCAGCTTAGCAGCCTACACTGAAGCTTTCTTT. It translates to CASSLAAYTEAFF. The variable domain in full, completed from reference TRBV7-3 and TRBJ1-1, reads GAGVSQTPSNKVTEKGKYVELRCDPISGHTALYWYRQSLGQGPEFLIYFQGTGAADDSGLPNDRFFAVRPEGSVSTLKIQRTERGDSAVYLCASSLAAYTEAFFGQGTRLTVV.

Many counts were recorded for this clonotype. V usage is TRBV6-5 and J usage is TRBJ1-6, with no clear D. The V end was cut by 3 bases, the J end by 8 bases, with 11 bases between. This CDR3 comprises 14 residues. Germline assignment: CDR1 MNHEY and CDR2 SVGAGI. In DNA, the CDR3 is TGTGCCAGCAGTTATGAGGGAATCTATTCACCCCTCCACTTT. Amino acids: CASSYEGIYSPLHF.

The chain links TRBV29-1 to TRBJ1-6, with D possibly TRBD1 on 5 matching bases. The CDR3 length is 14 residues. The V gene's germline CDR1 is SQVTM and CDR2 ANQGSEA. The V and J ends lost 4 bases and 10 bases respectively, with 17 bases between them. The CDR3 DNA follows: TGCAGCGTTGGGGGCGCTGAGGGTGGCTCACCCCTCCACTTT. Translation: CSVGGAEGGSPLHF.

This clonotype has just a few counts. The chain has TRBV20-1 and TRBJ2-7; TRBD2 is a possible D gene (7 bases). V lost 8 bases to trimming and J lost 3 bases, with 17 bases between them. This CDR3 has 13 amino acids. The V gene's germline CDR1 is DFQATT and CDR2 SNEGSKA (reference sequence). The CDR3 here is CSKGGYSSYEQYF. The CDR3 DNA is TGCAGTAAGGGGGGGTATTCTAGCTACGAGCAGTACTTC.

This clonotype was counted between two and nine times. The genes are TRBV28 and TRBJ2-7; 12 nucleotides agree with TRBD1. Germline V gene lookup returns CDR1 MDHEN and CDR2 SYDVKM. CDR3 length: 16 amino acids. V was clipped by 8 bases and J by 1 base; unmatched bases: 9. The CDR3 DNA reads as TGTGCCAGCCAAAAACCGGGACAGGGGGCATCCTACGAGCAGTACTTC. Its translation: CASQKPGQGASYEQYF.

The genes are TRBV30 and TRBJ2-7; D call uncertain. Germline CDR1 and CDR2: GTSNPN and SVGIG (reference sequence). This CDR3 spans 14 amino acids. V lost 1 base and J 5 bases, leaving 15 bases between the germline ends. The chain's CDR3 is CAWSAGPPTNEQYF. DNA of the CDR3: TGTGCCTGGAGTGCCGGGCCTCCCACCAACGAGCAGTACTTC.

The table lists this clonotype with many counts. The chain combines TRBV20-1 with TRBJ1-1; 10 bases line up with TRBD1. V lost 3 bases to trimming and J lost 2 bases; unmatched junction nucleotides: 3. Germline lookup yields CDR1 DFQATT and CDR2 SNEGSKA (reference sequence). CDR3 length equals 14 residues. The CDR3 sequence: CSASTTGGNTEAFF. In DNA, the CDR3 is TGCAGTGCTAGTACGACAGGGGGCAACACTGAAGCTTTCTTT.

This clonotype has just one count. The chain combines TRBV20-1 with TRBJ1-5; D is undetermined. The CDR3 sequence is 13 residues long. The ends were cut back, 7 bases at V and 3 bases at J, with 13 bases in the middle. Germline V gives CDR1 DFQATT, CDR2 SNEGSKA (reference sequence). CDR3 region: CSERTAINQPQHF. DNA of the CDR3: TGCAGTGAAAGAACAGCCATCAATCAGCCCCAGCATTTT.

The chain has TRBV27 and TRBJ1-5; no clear D. With 3 bases removed from V and 0 bases from J, the gap between germline ends came to 12 bases. This CDR3 region has 16 residues. Per germline, CDR1 MNHEY and CDR2 SMNVEV (reference sequence). CDR3 coding DNA: TGTGCCAGCAGTTTTGGTCCAGGATATAGCAATCAGCCCCAGCATTTT. This sequence encodes CASSFGPGYSNQPQHF.